This T cell receptor beta chain was recovered during a study of shared clonotypes between healthy human individuals. Study-wide background: Used for every donor were three CD4 naive, three CD4 memory, two CD8 naive and one CD8 memory plate.

The donor population consisted of healthy HIV-negative adults with no recent acute infections or vaccinations. From germline, CDR1 is LNHDA and CDR2 SQIVND (reference sequence). After removal of 5 bases from V and 6 bases from J, the junction contained 8 bases not matched to a gene. This CDR3 spans 16 amino acids. Sequencing was performed with immunoSEQ multiplex PCR; in TCRdb, only in-frame clones are kept and a portion is missing. The sample contains roughly 1,500,000 clones, 98% of which appear only once. The clonotype comes from a man aged 30-40 years in good health. The rearrangement joins TRBV19 to TRBJ2-5; 14 nucleotides agree with TRBD2. Sequenced: naive CD4+ T cells sorted from blood. Subset indicated: CD45RA+ positively selected. CDR3 coding DNA: TGTGCCAGTAGTTTGACTAGCGGGAGGGCTGCTCAGACCCAGTACTTC. Translated, it gives CASSLTSGRAAQTQYF.